This is a list of T cell receptor beta chains from one sample in a study of CD8+CD57+ T cells in acquired aplastic anemia. TCRdb recomputed calls from the reads with MiXCR, one row per CDR3 protein. The sample has around 130,000 distinct CDR3 sequences; roughly 50% are singletons. Sequencing input: sorted CD4+, CD8+, or CD8+CD57+ T cells (not recorded which) from PBMCs. The receptors were sampled from a human donor in good health, serving as a control. Both conserved end residues are part of each CDR3.

J gene	V gene	CDR3 protein
TRBJ1-2	TRBV5-1	CASRKGNRVGYTF
TRBJ2-7	TRBV7-2	CASSLSGPYEQYF
TRBJ2-1	TRBV14	CASRESAGGLTPVF
TRBJ2-7	TRBV7-2	CASSPGTGPGYEQYF
TRBJ1-3	TRBV10-3	CASGQGTGNTIYF
TRBJ2-2	TRBV5-1	CASRPRFDGAGELFF
TRBJ1-1	TRBV25-1	CASSLYPGTTEAFF
TRBJ2-3	TRBV18	CASSPRTDTQYF
TRBJ2-7	TRBV7-8	CASETRDRVTYEQYF
TRBJ2-5	TRBV9	CASSVDVEETQYF
TRBJ2-7	TRBV12-3/TRBV12-4	CASTSDRGPYEQYF
TRBJ2-1	TRBV6-1	CASSTTRGLLEYNEQFF
TRBJ2-7	TRBV2	CASSEGQGNEQYF
TRBJ1-5	TRBV10-3	CAIGGGMRNQPQHF
TRBJ2-7	TRBV29-1	CSVVLRGSYEQYF
TRBJ1-2	TRBV11-3	CASSLGAGYGYTF
TRBJ1-5	TRBV24-1	CATSGCRRGQASGPQHF
TRBJ1-2	TRBV7-6	CASSQRYRGLGYTF
TRBJ1-1	TRBV2	CASSERREAFF
TRBJ2-7	TRBV7-2	CASSFRGYVNEQYF
TRBJ2-1	TRBV12-3/TRBV12-4	CASSFGTSNEQFF
TRBJ1-4	TRBV7-8	CASSSDRGKEKLFF
TRBJ1-2	TRBV2	CASWANRVSGYTF
TRBJ1-5	TRBV9	CASSVEEYSNQPQHF
TRBJ2-7	TRBV5-1	CASSFLDPSSYEQYF
TRBJ2-1	TRBV12-3/TRBV12-4	CASSLLGTGAYNEQFF
TRBJ1-2	TRBV2	CASRYGTAEDGYTF
TRBJ1-5	TRBV10-3	CAISFEGNQPQHF
TRBJ1-2	TRBV20-1	CSVIRDRGGNGYTF
TRBJ1-4	TRBV24-1	CATSDPWAGGEKLFF
TRBJ1-5	TRBV10-2	CASSSTPPEPQHF
TRBJ2-7	TRBV10-3	CAISDRLAGSEQYF
TRBJ1-2	TRBV20-1	CSARDGTLYGYTF
TRBJ1-2	TRBV6-5	CASSYSQAGGYTF
TRBJ1-4	TRBV4-3	CASSQEARFHEKLFF
TRBJ2-5	TRBV5-4	CANSVGGRGTQYF
TRBJ2-3	TRBV29-1	CSVVRAEVTDTQYF
TRBJ1-6	TRBV27	CASSTGGGSYNSPLHF
TRBJ2-2	TRBV20-1	CSAVDRSTGELFF
TRBJ2-3	TRBV12-3/TRBV12-4	CASSSRTGGDFTDTQYF
TRBJ1-2	TRBV12-3/TRBV12-4	CASRGGQRGGYTF
TRBJ2-3	TRBV7-2	CASSLANTDTQYF
TRBJ2-7	TRBV15	CAQPPRDREFEQYF
TRBJ2-1	TRBV19	CASSILLLPNEQFF
TRBJ2-7	TRBV19	CASSPQGQGSYEQYF
TRBJ2-7	TRBV19	CASSELAGSSYEQYF